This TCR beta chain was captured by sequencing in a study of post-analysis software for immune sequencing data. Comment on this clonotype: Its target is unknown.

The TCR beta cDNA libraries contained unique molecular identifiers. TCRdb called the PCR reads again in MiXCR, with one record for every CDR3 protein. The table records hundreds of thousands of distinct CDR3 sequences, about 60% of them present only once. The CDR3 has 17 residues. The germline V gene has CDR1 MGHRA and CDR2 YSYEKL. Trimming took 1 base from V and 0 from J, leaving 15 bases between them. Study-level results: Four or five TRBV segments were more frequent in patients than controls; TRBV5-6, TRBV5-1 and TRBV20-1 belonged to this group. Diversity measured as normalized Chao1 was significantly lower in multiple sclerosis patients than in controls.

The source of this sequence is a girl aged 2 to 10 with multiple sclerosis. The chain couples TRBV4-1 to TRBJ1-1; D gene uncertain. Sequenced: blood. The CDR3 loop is CASSQGPGLGLNTEAFF. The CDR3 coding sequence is TGCGCCAGCAGCCAAGGCCCCGGACTGGGCTTGAACACTGAAGCTTTCTTT.